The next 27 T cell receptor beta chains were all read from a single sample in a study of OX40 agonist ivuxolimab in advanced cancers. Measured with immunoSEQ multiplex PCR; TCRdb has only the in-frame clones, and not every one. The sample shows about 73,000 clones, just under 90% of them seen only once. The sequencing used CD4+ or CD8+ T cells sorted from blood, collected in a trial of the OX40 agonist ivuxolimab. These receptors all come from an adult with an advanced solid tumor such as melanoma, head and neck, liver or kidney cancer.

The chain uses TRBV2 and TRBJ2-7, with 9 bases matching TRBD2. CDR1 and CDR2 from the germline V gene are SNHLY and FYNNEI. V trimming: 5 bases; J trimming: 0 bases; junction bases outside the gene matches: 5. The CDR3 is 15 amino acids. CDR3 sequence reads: CASSWSGGSSYEQYF. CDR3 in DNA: TGTGCCAGCAGTTGGAGCGGGGGGAGCTCCTACGAGCAGTACTTC.

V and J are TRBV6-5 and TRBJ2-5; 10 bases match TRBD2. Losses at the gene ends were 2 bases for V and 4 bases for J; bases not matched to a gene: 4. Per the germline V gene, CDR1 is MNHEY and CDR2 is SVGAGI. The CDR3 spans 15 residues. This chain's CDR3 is CASSYVAGGLETQYF. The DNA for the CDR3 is TGTGCCAGCAGTTACGTAGCGGGGGGCTTAGAGACCCAGTACTTC.

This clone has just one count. DNA for the CDR3: TGTGCCAGCAGCGGCCGGGACAACCCCTACGAGCAGTACTTC. Translating gives CASSGRDNPYEQYF. This chain joins TRBV9 and TRBJ2-7, with D possibly matching TRBD1 (6 bases). Deletions cut 3 bases from V and 2 bases from J, with 12 bases between. CDR1 and CDR2 (germline): SGDLS, YYNGEE. There are 14 residues in the CDR3.

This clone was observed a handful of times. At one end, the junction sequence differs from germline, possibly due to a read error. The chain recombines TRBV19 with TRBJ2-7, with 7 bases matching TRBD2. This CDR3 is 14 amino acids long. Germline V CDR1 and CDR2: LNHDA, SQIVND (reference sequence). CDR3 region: CASSIAGLGDEQYF. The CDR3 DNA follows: TGTGCCAGTAGCATAGCGGGCCTCGGCGACGAGCAGTACTTC.

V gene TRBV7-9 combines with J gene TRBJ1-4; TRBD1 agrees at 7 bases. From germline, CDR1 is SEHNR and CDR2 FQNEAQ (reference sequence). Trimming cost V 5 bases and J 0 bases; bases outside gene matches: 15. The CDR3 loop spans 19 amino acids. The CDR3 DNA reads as TGTGCCAGCAGCCCCGCACTCTGGCAGGGGGAAGCAACTAATGAAAAACTGTTTTTT. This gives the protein CASSPALWQGEATNEKLFF.

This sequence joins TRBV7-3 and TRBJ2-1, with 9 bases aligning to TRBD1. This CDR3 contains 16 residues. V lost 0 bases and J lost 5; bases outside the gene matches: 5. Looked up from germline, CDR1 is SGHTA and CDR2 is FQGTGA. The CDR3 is CASSLTGTGYDNEQFF. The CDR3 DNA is TGTGCCAGCAGCTTAACAGGGACAGGGTATGACAATGAGCAGTTCTTC.

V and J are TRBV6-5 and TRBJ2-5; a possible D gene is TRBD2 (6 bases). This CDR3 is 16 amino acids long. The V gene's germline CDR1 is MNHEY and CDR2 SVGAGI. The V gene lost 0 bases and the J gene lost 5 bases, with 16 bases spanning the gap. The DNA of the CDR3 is TGTGCCAGCAGTTACTCTGGACGGAACGCGGGGGAGACCCAGTACTTC. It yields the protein CASSYSGRNAGETQYF.

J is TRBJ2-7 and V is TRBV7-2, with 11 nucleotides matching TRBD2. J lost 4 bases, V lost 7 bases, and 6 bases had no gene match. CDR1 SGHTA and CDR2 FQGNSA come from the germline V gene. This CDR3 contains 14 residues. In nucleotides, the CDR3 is TGTGCCAGCACCCTGGGACTAGCGGATTACGAGCAGTACTTC. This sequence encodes CASTLGLADYEQYF.

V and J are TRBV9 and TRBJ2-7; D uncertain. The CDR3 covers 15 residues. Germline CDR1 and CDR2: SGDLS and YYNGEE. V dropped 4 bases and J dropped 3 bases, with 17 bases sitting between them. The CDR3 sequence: CASSPKDGPHYEQYF. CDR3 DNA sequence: TGTGCCAGCAGCCCGAAGGACGGGCCCCACTACGAGCAGTACTTC.

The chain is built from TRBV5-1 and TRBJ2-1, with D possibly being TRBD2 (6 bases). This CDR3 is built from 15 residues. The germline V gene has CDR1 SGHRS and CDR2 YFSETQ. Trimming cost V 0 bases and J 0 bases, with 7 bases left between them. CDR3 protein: CASSLVGGSYNEQFF. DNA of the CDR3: TGCGCCAGCAGCTTGGTCGGGGGCTCCTACAATGAGCAGTTCTTC.

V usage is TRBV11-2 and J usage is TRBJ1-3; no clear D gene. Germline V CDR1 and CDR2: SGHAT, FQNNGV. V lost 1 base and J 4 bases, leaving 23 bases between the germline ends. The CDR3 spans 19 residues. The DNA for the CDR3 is TGTGCCAGCAGCTTAGTCCCCCTCCCGGACCGGGGTTCAGGAAACACCATATATTTT. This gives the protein CASSLVPLPDRGSGNTIYF.

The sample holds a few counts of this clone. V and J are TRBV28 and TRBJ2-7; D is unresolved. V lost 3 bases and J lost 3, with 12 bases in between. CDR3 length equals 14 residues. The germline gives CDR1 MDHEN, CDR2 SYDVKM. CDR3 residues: CASSFIGFNYEQYF. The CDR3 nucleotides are TGTGCCAGCAGTTTCATAGGGTTCAACTACGAGCAGTACTTC. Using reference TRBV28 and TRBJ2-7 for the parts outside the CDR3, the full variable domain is DVKVTQSSRYLVKRTGEKVFLECVQDMDHENMFWYRQDPGLGLRLIYFSYDVKMKEKGDIPEGYSVSREKKERFSLILESASTNQTSMYLCASSFIGFNYEQYFGPGTRLTVT.

The CDR3 is CASSFGLSYEQYF. The CDR3 region has the DNA TGCGCCAGCAGCTTCGGGCTTTCCTACGAGCAGTACTTC. The V and J genes are TRBV5-1 and TRBJ2-7, with D unclear. Germline CDR1 reads SGHRS; CDR2 reads YFSETQ. The germline V and J ends were trimmed by 2 bases and 1 base, with 7 bases remaining between them. The CDR3 is made up of 13 amino acids.

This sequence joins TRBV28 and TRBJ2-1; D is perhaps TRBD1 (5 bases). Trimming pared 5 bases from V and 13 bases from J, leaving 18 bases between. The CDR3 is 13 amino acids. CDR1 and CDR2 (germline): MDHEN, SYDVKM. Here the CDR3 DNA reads TGTGCCAGCAGTACAGTGGGGCAGATTCTTCAGTTCTTC. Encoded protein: CASSTVGQILQFF.

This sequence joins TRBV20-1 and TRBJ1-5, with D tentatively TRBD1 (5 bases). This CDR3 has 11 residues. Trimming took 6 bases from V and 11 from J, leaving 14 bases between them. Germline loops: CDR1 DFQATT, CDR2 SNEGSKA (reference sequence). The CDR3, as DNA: TGCAGTGCATGGGAGTCAGGGTCCCAGCATTTT. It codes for CSAWESGSQHF.

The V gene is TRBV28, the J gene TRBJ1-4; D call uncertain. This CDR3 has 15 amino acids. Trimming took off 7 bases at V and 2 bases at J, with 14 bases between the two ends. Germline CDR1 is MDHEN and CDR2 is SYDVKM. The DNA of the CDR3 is TGTGCCAGCACCTCGCTTGGAGACACTAATGAAAAACTGTTTTTT. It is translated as CASTSLGDTNEKLFF.

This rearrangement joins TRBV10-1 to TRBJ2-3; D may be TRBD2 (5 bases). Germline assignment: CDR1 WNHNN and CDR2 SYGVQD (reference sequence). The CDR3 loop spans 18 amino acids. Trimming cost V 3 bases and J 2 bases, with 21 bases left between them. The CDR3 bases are TGCGCCAGCAGTGAATTGCTCGAAACGGACGGGAACACAGATACGCAGTATTTT. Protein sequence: CASSELLETDGNTDTQYF.

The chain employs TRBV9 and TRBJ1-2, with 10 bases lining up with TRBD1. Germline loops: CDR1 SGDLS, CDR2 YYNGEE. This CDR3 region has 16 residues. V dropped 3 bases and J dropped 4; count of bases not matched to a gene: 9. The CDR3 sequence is CASSGRQGAFSYGYTF. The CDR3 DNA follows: TGTGCCAGCAGCGGTCGACAGGGGGCCTTTTCCTATGGCTACACCTTC.

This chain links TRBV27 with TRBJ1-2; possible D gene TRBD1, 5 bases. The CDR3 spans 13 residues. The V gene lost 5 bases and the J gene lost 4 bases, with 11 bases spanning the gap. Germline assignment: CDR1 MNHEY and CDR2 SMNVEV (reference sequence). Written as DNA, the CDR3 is TGTGCCAGCAGTCCAACAGGACTCTATGGCTACACCTTC. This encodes CASSPTGLYGYTF.

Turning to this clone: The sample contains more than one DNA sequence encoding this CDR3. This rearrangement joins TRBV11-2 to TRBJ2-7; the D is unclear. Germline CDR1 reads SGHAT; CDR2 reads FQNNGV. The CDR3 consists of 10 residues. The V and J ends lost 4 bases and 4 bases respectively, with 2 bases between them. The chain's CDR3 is CASSSYEQYF. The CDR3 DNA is TGTGCCAGCAGCTCTTACGAGCAGTACTTC. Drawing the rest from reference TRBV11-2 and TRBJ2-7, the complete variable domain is EAGVAQSPRYKIIEKRQSVAFWCNPISGHATLYWYQQILGQGPKLLIQFQNNGVVDDSQLPKDRFSAERLKGVDSTLKIQPAKLEDSAVYLCASSSYEQYFGPGTRLTVT.

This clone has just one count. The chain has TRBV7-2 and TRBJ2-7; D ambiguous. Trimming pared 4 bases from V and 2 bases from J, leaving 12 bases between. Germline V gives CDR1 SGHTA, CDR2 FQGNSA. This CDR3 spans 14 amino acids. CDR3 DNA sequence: TGTGCCAGCAGCTCTCAGGAGTCTCCCTACGAGCAGTACTTC. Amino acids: CASSSQESPYEQYF.

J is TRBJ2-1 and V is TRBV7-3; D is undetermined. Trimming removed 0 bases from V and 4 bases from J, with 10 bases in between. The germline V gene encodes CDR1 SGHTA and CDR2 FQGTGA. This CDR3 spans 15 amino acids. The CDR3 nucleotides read TGTGCCAGCAGCTTAACCGTAACACAATACAATGAGCAGTTCTTC. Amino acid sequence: CASSLTVTQYNEQFF. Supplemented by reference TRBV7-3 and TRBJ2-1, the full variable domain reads GAGVSQTPSNKVTEKGKYVELRCDPISGHTALYWYRQSLGQGPEFLIYFQGTGAADDSGLPNDRFFAVRPEGSVSTLKIQRTERGDSAVYLCASSLTVTQYNEQFFGPGTRLTVL.

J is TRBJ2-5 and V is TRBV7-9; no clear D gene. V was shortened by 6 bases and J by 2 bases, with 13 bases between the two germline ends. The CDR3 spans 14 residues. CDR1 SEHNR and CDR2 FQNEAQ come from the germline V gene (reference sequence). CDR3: CASSLNGPQETQYF. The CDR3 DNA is TGTGCCAGCAGTCTTAATGGCCCTCAAGAGACCCAGTACTTC.

CDR3 nucleotide sequence: TGCGCCAGCAGCCAGACCCGCGGGACTAGCGGGATCTACGAGCAGTACTTC. Translation: CASSQTRGTSGIYEQYF. The chain employs TRBV4-1 and TRBJ2-7; TRBD2 agrees at 13 bases. This CDR3 is 17 amino acids long. After removal of 3 bases from V and 3 bases from J, the junction contained 8 bases not matched to a gene. The germline V gene has CDR1 MGHRA and CDR2 YSYEKL.

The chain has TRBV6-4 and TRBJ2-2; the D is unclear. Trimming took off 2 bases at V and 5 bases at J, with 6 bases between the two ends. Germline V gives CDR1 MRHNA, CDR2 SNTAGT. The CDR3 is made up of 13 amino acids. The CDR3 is CASSDVGTGELFF. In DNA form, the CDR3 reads TGTGCCAGCAGTGACGTGGGGACCGGGGAGCTGTTTTTT.

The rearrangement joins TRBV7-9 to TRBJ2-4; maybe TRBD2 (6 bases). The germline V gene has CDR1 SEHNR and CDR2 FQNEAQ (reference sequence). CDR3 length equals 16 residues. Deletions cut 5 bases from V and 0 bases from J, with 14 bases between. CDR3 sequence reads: CASSHGGGIAKNIQYF. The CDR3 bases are TGTGCCAGCAGCCACGGGGGTGGGATAGCCAAAAACATTCAGTACTTC.

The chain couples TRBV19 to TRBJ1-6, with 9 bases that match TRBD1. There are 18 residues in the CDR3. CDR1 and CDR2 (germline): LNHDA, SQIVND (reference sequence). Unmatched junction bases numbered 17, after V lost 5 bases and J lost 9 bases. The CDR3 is CASSSYRTWTGEGSPLHF. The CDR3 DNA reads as TGTGCCAGTAGTTCCTACCGAACCTGGACAGGGGAAGGTTCACCCCTCCACTTT.